The 3 T cell receptor beta chains in this list originate from one sample, sequenced in a study of early T cells in non-severe SARS-CoV-2 infection. TCRdb processed the 5' RACE reads anew with MiXCR; each CDR3 protein has one entry. The sample shows 50,000 to 80,000 distinct CDR3 sequences, more than 4% of them seen only once. Source material: whole blood. All receptors derive from an adult who was a healthcare worker with PCR-confirmed SARS-CoV-2 infection or an uninfected control (not recorded which).

CDR3 coding DNA: TGTGCCAGCAGCTTTGCCGGGACAGGGGGCCACGAGCAGTACTTC. It translates to CASSFAGTGGHEQYF. The chain combines TRBV7-2 with TRBJ2-7; 12 bases match TRBD1. There are 15 residues in the CDR3. The V and J ends lost 3 bases and 5 bases, in that order; junction bases with no gene match: 5. Germline CDR1 and CDR2: SGHTA and FQGNSA.

This clonotype was seen at least ten times. A junction end diverges from the germline sequence, so it may reflect a read error. This chain links TRBV5-8 with TRBJ1-5, with 8 bases identical to TRBD1. The CDR3 is 13 amino acids. Germline V gives CDR1 SGHTS, CDR2 YDEGEE. For the CDR3, the DNA is TGTGCCAGCAGCCCCACCAGGGACAGGTCTCCGGATTTT. It yields the protein CASSPTRDRSPDF.

A word on this clonotype: A much more abundant neighbour one base away suggests this may be a read error. The chain combines TRBV27 with TRBJ2-3; a weak D match, TRBD2 (5 bases). The CDR3 covers 13 residues. Germline V gene data show CDR1 as MNHEY and CDR2 as SMNVEV (reference sequence). The V and J ends lost 8 bases and 2 bases respectively, with 11 bases between them. The CDR3 spells CASAERITDTQYF. The CDR3 DNA is TGTGCCAGCGCTGAGCGGATCACAGATACGCAGTATTTT.